Each of the 2 T cell receptor gamma chains below was sequenced from the same sample in a study of intestinal T cells in coeliac disease. TRG repertoires were amplified with LymphoTrack primers from 150 to 200 ng of biopsy DNA. TCRdb re-analyzed the multiplex PCR reads via CATT. Here the sample spans approximately 700 gamma-chain clones, around 58% being singletons. Nine to eleven formalin-fixed paraffin-embedded scrolls, each 5 µm thick, supplied each case's genomic DNA. Material: a duodenal biopsy. These receptor sequences come from a human donor who served as a control with a normal duodenal biopsy, not a healthy volunteer.

This clone came up a few times. The CDR3: CATWDWALGWFKIF. The CDR3 DNA follows: TGTGCCACCTGGGATTGGGCACTTGGTTGGTTCAAGATATTT. The chain employs TRGV8 and TRGJP1. Germline assignment: CDR1 VENAVY and CDR2 YDSYNSRV. The CDR3 loop spans 14 amino acids. The V gene end was trimmed by 3 bases and the J gene end by 7 bases; junction bases not matched to a gene: 8.

In this sample, this clone turned up a few times. The V call is TRGV2, the J call TRGJ1 or TRGJ2. Germline-derived CDR1 and CDR2 are EGSNGY and YDSYNSKV. The CDR3 extends over 14 amino acids. Losses at the gene ends were 1 base for V and 4 bases for J; bases not matched to a gene: 7. CDR3 in amino acids: CATWDGGVYYKKLF. DNA for the CDR3: TGTGCCACCTGGGACGGCGGGGTCTATTATAAGAAACTCTTT.